The present T cell receptor beta chain was sequenced within a study of T cells after yellow fever vaccination. V lost 4 bases to trimming and J lost 2 bases, with 24 bases between them. CDR3 length: 18 residues. CDR1 is SQVTM, CDR2 ANQGSEA, per germline. MiXCR, run by TCRdb on the 5' RACE reads, gives a single entry per CDR3 protein. The data show fewer than 400,000 distinct CDR3 sequences, roughly 6.1% seen once. This clonotype showed up just a few times. This specimen was PBMCs, taken 5 days after the yellow fever booster vaccination. The sequence was obtained from a man aged 25 to 45 who received the YFV17D yellow fever vaccine. The chain carries TRBV29-1 and TRBJ2-1, with D perhaps matching TRBD1 or TRBD2 (5 bases each). CDR3 nucleotide sequence: TGCAGCGTTGGCACGGGGCAGGTGTTACAAAGGGCCTACAATGAGCAGTTCTTC. Protein product: CSVGTGQVLQRAYNEQFF.